This is a list of T cell receptor beta chains from one sample in a study of blood T cell repertoires in COVID-19. Profiling relied on immunoSEQ multiplex PCR, and the TCRdb table lists in-frame clones only, not all of them. This sample has about 280,000 clones, with 70% to 90% found just once. The sample consisted of PBMCs or T cells enriched from blood (not recorded which). These receptors all stem from a woman aged 55-69 years in a cohort exposed to, infected with or recovered from COVID-19 (not recorded which). CDR3s include the opening cysteine and the closing phenylalanine or tryptophan. D genes are given only for firm matches. Expanded clones get a size class; other rows say once, few or many, or leave the size out.

J,V,size,D,CDR3,DNA
TRBJ2-1,TRBV2,NA,TRBD2,CASSEGFSSGFSYNEQFF,TGTGCCAGCAGTGAAGGATTCTCTAGCGGTTTCTCCTACAATGAGCAGTTCTTC
TRBJ1-5,TRBV3-1/TRBV3-2,NA,TRBD1,CASSRDRGGNQPQHF,TGTGCCAGCAGCCGAGACAGGGGAGGCAATCAGCCCCAGCATTTT
TRBJ1-2,TRBV11-2,NA,TRBD1,CASRRPGTGNYGYTF,TGTGCCAGCAGGCGTCCCGGGACAGGGAACTATGGCTACACCTTC
TRBJ2-7,TRBV19,once,NA,CASSITSLPYEQYF,TGTGCCAGTAGTATCACTAGTTTACCCTACGAGCAGTACTTC
TRBJ1-4,TRBV5-4,NA,NA,CASSLAPTNEKLFF,TGTGCCAGCAGCTTGGCTCCAACTAATGAAAAACTGTTTTTT
TRBJ1-1,TRBV5-6,NA,NA,CASSTGPSSGEAFF,TGTGCCAGCAGCACGGGTCCCTCGTCGGGTGAAGCTTTCTTT
TRBJ2-1,TRBV25-1,NA,TRBD2,CASSEASGGPSYNEQFF,TGTGCCAGCAGTGAAGCGTCGGGAGGTCCATCCTACAATGAGCAGTTCTTC
TRBJ1-2,TRBV6-5,NA,TRBD1,CASSYKAQGAWYGYTF,TGTGCCAGCAGTTACAAGGCACAGGGGGCTTGGTATGGCTACACCTTC
TRBJ1-2,TRBV28,once,TRBD1,CASSSRGTASYGYTF,TGTGCCAGCAGTTCCCGGGGGACAGCCTCCTATGGCTACACCTTC
TRBJ2-7,TRBV23-1,NA,NA,CASGTCRCSYEQYF,TGCGCCAGCGGCACCTGCAGATGCTCCTACGAGCAGTACTTC
TRBJ2-5,TRBV2,once,NA,CASSDGGRLQETQYF,TGTGCCAGCAGTGACGGGGGGCGCCTACAAGAGACCCAGTACTTC
TRBJ2-7,TRBV28,NA,TRBD1,CASSYERGRAYEQYF,TGTGCCAGCAGTTATGAGAGGGGGCGGGCTTACGAGCAGTACTTC
TRBJ1-5,TRBV10-3,NA,NA,CAISRDNNQPQHF,TGTGCCATCAGCAGGGACAACAATCAGCCCCAGCATTTT
TRBJ2-2,TRBV6-2/TRBV6-3,once,NA,CASSFRRANTGELFF,TGTGCCAGCAGTTTTCGCAGGGCGAACACCGGGGAGCTGTTTTTT
TRBJ1-2,TRBV30,NA,NA,CAGRGRLYGYTF,TGTGCCGGCCGGGGGAGGCTCTATGGCTACACCTTC
TRBJ2-1,TRBV11-2,NA,NA,CASSPPRASYNEQFF,TGTGCCAGCAGCCCCCCCAGGGCGTCCTACAATGAGCAGTTCTTC
TRBJ1-5,TRBV30,NA,NA,CAWSPGENQPQHF,TGTGCCTGGAGCCCAGGGGAAAATCAGCCCCAGCATTTT
TRBJ2-7,TRBV19,NA,NA,CASRSPPPTGPCEYEQYF,TGTGCCAGTAGAAGCCCCCCCCCAACAGGCCCGTGTGAGTACGAGCAGTACTTC
TRBJ1-5,TRBV4-1,NA,NA,CASSHPGQINQPQHF,TGCGCCAGCAGCCACCCCGGACAGATCAATCAGCCCCAGCATTTT
TRBJ2-5,TRBV5-5,NA,TRBD2,CASSSPGLAQQETQYF,TGTGCCAGCAGCTCGCCGGGACTAGCCCAGCAAGAGACCCAGTACTTC
TRBJ2-3,TRBV5-4,NA,TRBD1,CASSNRDRAIDTQYF,TGTGCCAGCAGCAACCGGGACAGGGCAATAGATACGCAGTATTTT
TRBJ2-1,TRBV11-3,NA,NA,CASSLAAGSWNEQFF,TGTGCCAGCAGCTTAGCGGCGGGATCGTGGAATGAGCAGTTCTTC
TRBJ2-2,TRBV27,NA,TRBD2,CASSSKGLAGVGTGELFF,TGTGCCAGCAGTTCCAAGGGACTAGCGGGAGTAGGGACCGGGGAGCTGTTTTTT
TRBJ2-7,TRBV19,few,TRBD2,CASSIGGTSGTYEQYF,TGTGCCAGTAGTATAGGGGGAACTAGCGGGACCTACGAGCAGTACTTC
TRBJ2-2,TRBV27,NA,TRBD2,CASSLFGRGAGELFF,TGTGCCAGCAGTTTATTCGGGAGGGGGGCCGGGGAGCTGTTTTTT
TRBJ2-7,TRBV23-1,NA,NA,CASSRPREGESYEQYF,TGCGCCAGCAGTCGCCCTAGGGAGGGGGAATCCTACGAGCAGTACTTC
TRBJ2-4,TRBV4-3,NA,TRBD2,CASSPTSGSRDIQYF,TGCGCCAGCAGCCCGACTAGCGGGAGCCGAGACATTCAGTACTTC
TRBJ2-7,TRBV3-1/TRBV3-2,NA,NA,CASSQGPLKREQYF,TGTGCCAGCAGCCAAGGGCCTTTGAAACGCGAGCAGTACTTC
TRBJ1-1,TRBV9,NA,TRBD1,CASSVVGQGDTEAFF,TGTGCCAGCAGCGTAGTCGGACAGGGCGATACTGAAGCTTTCTTT
TRBJ1-3,TRBV7-2,NA,NA,CASQSGQAPGNTIYF,TGTGCCAGCCAGAGCGGGCAGGCCCCTGGAAACACCATATATTTT
TRBJ2-7,TRBV27,NA,TRBD2,CASSPTRAGWGKYEQYF,TGTGCCAGCAGTCCGACCCGAGCGGGATGGGGAAAATACGAGCAGTACTTC